Listed below are T cell receptor beta chains from one sample, sequenced in a study of cytomegalovirus exposure and HLA in healthy donors. Assay: immunoSEQ multiplex PCR; the TCRdb copy retains only in-frame clones and omits some. The data contain 90,000 to 120,000 clones, 76% of them singletons. Sequenced sample: PBMCs. The origin of the receptors is a woman in her late teens or twenties in good health and CMV-seropositive. Each CDR3 is given with its conserved first and last residue. Size is stated for part of the rows, as once, few or many counts, or as a class when the clone is expanded.

TRBJ2-2	TRBV4-1	NA	CASSQEDNTGELFF
TRBJ2-7	TRBV18	NA	CASSRGTDYEQYF
TRBJ1-6	TRBV30	NA	CAWSVTFNNSPLHF
TRBJ2-5	TRBV15	NA	CATSGQGIETQYF
TRBJ2-7	TRBV19	NA	CASSMWGQGYEQYF
TRBJ2-5	TRBV30	NA	CAWSPLGGVGETQYF
TRBJ2-3	TRBV4-1	NA	CASRPSGIPDTQYF
TRBJ2-7	TRBV7-9	NA	CATPGLVYEQYF
TRBJ2-3	TRBV6-1	NA	CASSEGQGPDTQYF
TRBJ2-7	TRBV15	NA	CATSRTTEASGLREQYF
TRBJ1-1	TRBV6-1	many	CASSERGSGLAFF
TRBJ2-5	TRBV27	NA	CASSTRQGARETQYF
TRBJ1-5	TRBV6-4	NA	CASSHSQPQHF
TRBJ2-2	TRBV6-6	NA	CASSESGGNTGELFF
TRBJ1-3	TRBV28	NA	CASSPPDRTTISSGNTIYF
TRBJ1-1	TRBV9	NA	CASSVAEGARTEAFF
TRBJ2-7	TRBV4-2	NA	CASSAGVTYEQYF
TRBJ2-7	TRBV6-5	few	CASSYAGESYEQYF
TRBJ1-1	TRBV7-9	few	CASSPQGAGTEAFF
TRBJ2-5	TRBV6-6	NA	CASRPQAGGETQYF
TRBJ1-1	TRBV27	NA	CASSLGTGGNTEAFF
TRBJ1-3	TRBV27	NA	CASSRRGDSGNTIYF
TRBJ2-3	TRBV4-1	NA	CASSQGGNTDTQYF
TRBJ1-1	TRBV10-3	few	CAISETGMNTEAFF
TRBJ2-2	TRBV1	few	CTSSQGTSVTGELFF
TRBJ2-5	TRBV28	NA	CASSSWTGSRETQYF
TRBJ2-7	TRBV6-5	NA	CASSYSGPPPVYEQYF
TRBJ1-2	TRBV19	NA	CASLGTAVRTGIYGYTF
TRBJ2-7	TRBV18	once	CASSPPGRSYEQYF
TRBJ2-1	TRBV7-9	NA	CASSLGSFNTSGGYNEQFF
TRBJ2-7	TRBV2	NA	CASRKEGYEQYF
TRBJ2-2	TRBV5-1	NA	CASSLWLAGAGELFF
TRBJ2-3	TRBV6-4	few	CASSVEAGALDTQYF
TRBJ2-7	TRBV28	NA	CASSFLGEQYF
TRBJ1-1	TRBV30	NA	CAWGTGGMNTEAFF
TRBJ2-1	TRBV10-1	once	CASSHRESRGEQFF
TRBJ1-1	TRBV10-3	once	CAISEGEGGVALF
TRBJ1-1	TRBV15	NA	CATGEPSGNTEAFF
TRBJ2-1	TRBV5-1	NA	CASSDAGGYYNEQFF
TRBJ2-5	TRBV5-1	NA	CASRSSGTQETQYF
TRBJ2-1	TRBV10-3	NA	CAISVGGGSSYNEQFF
TRBJ2-7	TRBV29-1	NA	CSVVSRLTYEQYF
TRBJ1-1	TRBV6-5	NA	CASSYGETTEAFF
TRBJ2-1	TRBV6-1	NA	CASSGRDRDPNEQFF
TRBJ2-1	TRBV30	NA	CAWSRASGVYNEQFF
TRBJ2-7	TRBV6-1	NA	CASMGTATGYEQYF
TRBJ2-5	TRBV2	NA	CASSEDGQGDGETQYF